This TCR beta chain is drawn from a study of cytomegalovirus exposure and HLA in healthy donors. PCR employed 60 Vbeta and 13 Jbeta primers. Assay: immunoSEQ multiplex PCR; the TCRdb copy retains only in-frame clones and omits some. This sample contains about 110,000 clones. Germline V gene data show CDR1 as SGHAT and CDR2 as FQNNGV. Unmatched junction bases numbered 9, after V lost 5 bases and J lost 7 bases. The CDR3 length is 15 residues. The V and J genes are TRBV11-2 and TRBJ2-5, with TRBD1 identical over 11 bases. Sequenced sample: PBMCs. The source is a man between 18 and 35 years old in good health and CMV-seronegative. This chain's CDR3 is CASSGTGGDSGTQYF. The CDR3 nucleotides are TGTGCCAGCAGCGGGACAGGGGGTGATTCGGGGACCCAGTACTTC.